This TCR beta chain was captured by sequencing in a study of CD8 T cells in acute hepatitis C reinfection. Overall study findings and caveats: No group differed significantly in the high NS3-1073 repertoire diversity.

Sequencing was performed with immunoSEQ multiplex PCR; in TCRdb, only in-frame clones are kept and a portion is missing. Of around 34,000 clones in the sample, approximately 87% were seen once. Concerning this clone: As yet, its antigen is unknown.

Time point specified: naive CD8 control sorted from an acute-time-point sample. Montreal Hepatitis C Cohort donors who inject drugs were seen every 3 months. CDR1 PRHDT and CDR2 FYEKMQ come from the germline V gene (reference sequence). Trimming removed 7 bases from V and 5 bases from J, with 12 bases in between. There are 13 residues in the CDR3. V is TRBV13 and J is TRBJ2-1; the D gene is possibly TRBD2 (5 bases). The TCR sequence derives from a man aged 30-40 years with chronic hepatitis C. Sequences were obtained from naive CD8+ T cells from PBMCs. The CDR3 DNA sequence: TGTGCCAGCAACTTCTGGAGGAACAATGAGCAGTTCTTC. It encodes CASNFWRNNEQFF.